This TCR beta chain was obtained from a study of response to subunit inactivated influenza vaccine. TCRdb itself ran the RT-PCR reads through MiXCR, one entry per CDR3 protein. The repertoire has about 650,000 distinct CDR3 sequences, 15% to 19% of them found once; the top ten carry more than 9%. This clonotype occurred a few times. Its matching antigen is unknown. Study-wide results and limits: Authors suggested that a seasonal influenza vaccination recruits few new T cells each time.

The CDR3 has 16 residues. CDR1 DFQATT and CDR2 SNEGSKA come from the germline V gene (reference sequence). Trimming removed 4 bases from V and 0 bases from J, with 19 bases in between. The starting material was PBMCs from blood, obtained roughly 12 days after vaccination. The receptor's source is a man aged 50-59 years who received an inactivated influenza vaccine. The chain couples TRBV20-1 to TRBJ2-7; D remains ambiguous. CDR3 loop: CSATVLDTSSSYEQYF. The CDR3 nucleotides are TGCAGTGCTACCGTCCTGGATACATCGAGCTCCTACGAGCAGTACTTC.